The rows below give T cell receptor beta chains drawn from one sample of a study of blood T cell repertoires in COVID-19. Some clones are missing from TCRdb's copy, which holds only in-frame ones; the method was immunoSEQ multiplex PCR. The sample contains over 70,000 clones, approximately 88% of which appear only once. The sample was peripheral blood. The receptors shown here come from an elderly man with acute or convalescent COVID-19. CDR3s leave out the opening cysteine and the closing phenylalanine or tryptophan.

cdr3_aa,v_call,j_call
ASTRDSASYEQY,TRBV28,TRBJ2-7
ASRQGDYNSPLH,TRBV19,TRBJ1-6
ASSPSGRFQETQY,TRBV5-1,TRBJ2-5
ASSRYARGTGRNSPLH,TRBV13,TRBJ1-6
ASSLVEGNSPLH,TRBV11-2,TRBJ1-6
ASSLGGGPEAF,TRBV7-2,TRBJ1-1
ASSIGLGYT,TRBV19,TRBJ1-2
ASSQDRVSSYEQY,TRBV5-6,TRBJ2-7
AWSDRQEAF,TRBV30,TRBJ1-1
SAPTGLKLF,TRBV20-1,TRBJ1-4
AISPLSGGTDTQY,TRBV10-3,TRBJ2-3
ASSLISNRAPHQPQH,TRBV7-7,TRBJ1-5
ASSLSWGTSGSRALYNEQF,TRBV7-3,TRBJ2-1
AWRAGTANYGYT,TRBV30,TRBJ1-2
ATSDAVKGQGRETQY,TRBV24-1,TRBJ2-5
ASSQELTANYGYT,TRBV4-2,TRBJ1-2
ASSQEPRGEPLH,TRBV4-2,TRBJ1-6
ASSQDQPGQFYGYT,TRBV14,TRBJ1-2
ASSTTGGNTEAF,TRBV5-1,TRBJ1-1
ASSQARESEQF,TRBV3-1/TRBV3-2,TRBJ2-1
ASSLESTAKGSGNTIY,TRBV5-5,TRBJ1-3